The 21 T cell receptor beta chains presented below share a single source sample, sequenced in a study of T cell responses to AZD1222 COVID-19 vaccine. Using immunoSEQ multiplex PCR, the repertoire was profiled, and TCRdb retains in-frame clones only, with some absent. The sample gives about 130,000 clones, approximately 84% of which show up once; approximately 4% is in the top ten. This specimen consisted of peripheral blood, obtained on day 0 of AZD1222 vaccination. The receptors come from an adult in good health.

The rearrangement links TRBV5-1 to TRBJ1-1; 10 nucleotides align to TRBD1. V lost 7 bases, J lost 3 bases, and 6 bases stayed unmatched. Per the germline V gene, CDR1 is SGHRS and CDR2 is YFSETQ. The CDR3 loop spans 14 amino acids. The CDR3 sequence is CASGRQGADTEAFF. For the CDR3, the DNA is TGCGCCAGCGGACGACAGGGGGCGGACACTGAAGCTTTCTTT.

A single count supports this clone. The chain has TRBV6-5 and TRBJ1-1; no firm D call. The germline gives CDR1 MNHEY, CDR2 SVGAGI. The CDR3 is 15 amino acids. Trimming took 4 bases from V and 4 from J, leaving 16 bases between them. The CDR3 loop reads CASSFSNTGGTEAFF. CDR3 DNA sequence: TGTGCCAGCAGTTTCTCAAACACTGGTGGCACTGAAGCTTTCTTT.

The V and J genes are TRBV3-1 (or the pseudogene TRBV3-2) and TRBJ1-2; D is ambiguous. Germline CDR1 is LGHDT and CDR2 is YNNKEL (reference sequence). The CDR3 covers 12 residues. Trimming took 0 bases from V and 4 from J, leaving 3 bases between them. Written as DNA, the CDR3 is TGTGCCAGCAGCCAAGATCCCTATGGCTACACCTTC. Translating it yields CASSQDPYGYTF.

Only one count was recorded for this clone. CDR3 sequence: CASSRLGLDLLNYGYTF. For the CDR3, the DNA is TGTGCCAGTAGTAGATTAGGTTTAGATTTACTTAACTATGGCTACACCTTC. This rearrangement joins TRBV19 to TRBJ1-2; D not certain. The CDR3 spans 17 residues. Germline V CDR1 and CDR2: LNHDA, SQIVND (reference sequence). Trimming removed 4 bases at V and 1 base at J, with 19 bases between.

The chain employs TRBV28 and TRBJ2-2; 7 bases line up with TRBD1. The V segment lost 7 bases and the J segment 3 bases; nucleotides outside the gene matches: 11. Germline assignment: CDR1 MDHEN and CDR2 SYDVKM. The CDR3 extends over 16 amino acids. CDR3 nucleotides: TGTGCCAGCACCCCTCCGAGACAGGGAGACACCGGGGAGCTGTTTTTT. This sequence encodes CASTPPRQGDTGELFF.

This clone was observed once. The chain employs TRBV18 and TRBJ1-4; 9 bases align to TRBD1. Unmatched junction bases numbered 4, after V lost 6 bases and J lost 8 bases. Germline V CDR1 and CDR2: KGHSH, LQKENI. The CDR3 totals 13 residues. The CDR3 region is CASSTGGREKLFF. CDR3 coding DNA: TGTGCCAGCTCTACAGGGGGCCGGGAAAAACTGTTTTTT. The full variable domain, rest sourced from reference TRBV18 and TRBJ1-4, is NAGVMQNPRHLVRRRGQEARLRCSPMKGHSHVYWYRQLPEEGLKFMVYLQKENIIDESGMPKERFSAEFPKEGPSILRIQQVVRGDSAAYFCASSTGGREKLFFGSGTQLSVL.

The chain is built from TRBV19 and TRBJ2-5; tentative D call: TRBD2 (5 bases). V lost 6 bases to trimming and J lost 4 bases, with 15 bases between them. Germline V lookup: CDR1 LNHDA, CDR2 SQIVND (reference sequence). CDR3 length equals 14 residues. The CDR3 DNA reads as TGTGCCAGTAGCCCGACACTACGGGGAGAGACCCAGTACTTC. It yields the protein CASSPTLRGETQYF.

J is TRBJ1-6 and V is TRBV2; 7 bases match TRBD1. The CDR3 is made up of 15 amino acids. The J segment lost 7 bases and the V segment lost 2 bases, leaving 5 bases of the junction unmatched. The V gene's germline CDR1 is SNHLY and CDR2 FYNNEI. The CDR3 DNA follows: TGTGCCAGCAGTGAAAGGAGACAGGGCAATTCACCCCTCCACTTT. This sequence encodes CASSERRQGNSPLHF.

The chain couples TRBV4-2 to TRBJ2-1; 9 bases fit TRBD2. The CDR3 runs to 17 residues. After removal of 0 bases from V and 7 bases from J, the junction contained 10 bases not matched to a gene. Germline V gene data show CDR1 as LGHNA and CDR2 as YNFKEQ. The CDR3 DNA sequence: TGTGCCAGCAGCCAAGATCTTGGGCGGGGGGGCCGTAATGAGCAGTTCTTC. As protein: CASSQDLGRGGRNEQFF.

The CDR3 sequence is CASSLSSDRIYTQYF. CDR3 sequence (DNA): TGTGCCAGCAGCCTATCCTCAGACAGGATATATACGCAGTATTTT. The chain combines TRBV5-6 with TRBJ2-3; perhaps TRBD1 as D (6 bases). CDR3 size: 15 residues. Germline V gives CDR1 SGHDT, CDR2 YYEEEE. V was pared by 4 bases and J by 7 bases, with 19 bases between.

This clone was observed a handful of times. This chain connects TRBV3-1 (or the pseudogene TRBV3-2) to TRBJ2-1, with D unclear. The CDR3 runs to 16 residues. Germline V gene sequence: CDR1 LGHDT, CDR2 YNNKEL (reference sequence). The V end lost 2 bases, the J end lost 0 bases, and 11 bases lay between the germline ends. The CDR3 loop is CASSQRREVSYNEQFF. The CDR3 nucleotides are TGTGCCAGCAGCCAACGACGTGAAGTCTCCTACAATGAGCAGTTCTTC.

This rearrangement joins TRBV18 to TRBJ2-1; D is possibly TRBD1 (6 bases). The CDR3 has 15 amino acids. Germline V gene data show CDR1 as KGHSH and CDR2 as LQKENI. V was trimmed by 1 base and J by 2 bases, leaving 9 bases between them. The CDR3 loop is CASSPQGDAYNEQFF. The CDR3 DNA reads as TGTGCCAGCTCACCACAGGGGGACGCCTACAATGAGCAGTTCTTC.

This clone was recorded only once. This rearrangement joins TRBV10-1 to TRBJ1-2; 7 bases align to TRBD1. Germline loops: CDR1 WNHNN, CDR2 SYGVQD (reference sequence). This CDR3 spans 20 amino acids. With V trimmed by 3 bases and J by 4 bases, 23 bases remained unmatched. The CDR3 region has the DNA TGCGCCAGCAGTGATTTGTCGCAAGGGACAGCTGCCTCTAGTCCCTATGGCTACACCTTC. Translating it yields CASSDLSQGTAASSPYGYTF.

The chain's CDR3 is CATLEDRGHSNQPQHF. In DNA, the CDR3 is TGTGCCACCTTGGAGGACAGGGGTCATAGCAATCAGCCCCAGCATTTT. The rearrangement links TRBV28 to TRBJ1-5, with 9 positions matching TRBD1. J lost 0 bases, V lost 10 bases, and 10 bases had no gene match. The germline V gene encodes CDR1 MDHEN and CDR2 SYDVKM. CDR3 length equals 16 residues.

Comments on this clone: The junction differs from germline at one of its ends, possibly a read error. The chain is built from TRBV27 and TRBJ1-1; D perhaps matches TRBD1 (5 bases). The CDR3 spans 15 residues. CDR1 and CDR2 from the germline V gene are MNHEY and SMNVEV (reference sequence). In nucleotides, the CDR3 is TGTGTCAGCAGCTCGACGGGGGTTATTGACGCTGAAGCTTTCTTT. Its translation: CVSSSTGVIDAEAFF.

This clone was counted a few times. The chain carries TRBV19 and TRBJ2-4; no reliable D call. The CDR3 has 14 residues. The V gene lost 6 bases and the J gene lost 6 bases, with 15 bases spanning the gap. CDR1 and CDR2 (germline): LNHDA, SQIVND (reference sequence). The CDR3: CASRPQETVNIQYF. The CDR3 DNA reads TGTGCCAGTAGGCCCCAGGAAACGGTAAACATTCAGTACTTC.

This chain connects TRBV30 to TRBJ1-1, with a tentative D call TRBD1 (5 bases). V lost 3 bases and J 0 bases, leaving 20 bases between the germline ends. This CDR3 comprises 17 residues. Looked up from germline, CDR1 is GTSNPN and CDR2 is SVGIG (reference sequence). The CDR3 here is CAWSARTSSAMNTEAFF. CDR3 sequence (DNA): TGTGCCTGGAGCGCCCGGACAAGCAGCGCCATGAACACTGAAGCTTTCTTT.

The V call is TRBV25-1, the J call TRBJ1-6; a possible D gene is TRBD1 (5 bases). Germline loops: CDR1 MGHDK, CDR2 SYGVNS. With 5 bases removed from V and 5 bases from J, the gap between germline ends came to 13 bases. The CDR3 is 15 residues long. The CDR3: CASSPLGRNNSPLHF. Written as DNA, the CDR3 is TGTGCCAGCAGTCCACTGGGACGGAATAATTCACCCCTCCACTTT. The entire variable domain, with the rest obtained from reference TRBV25-1 and TRBJ1-6, is as follows: EADIYQTPRYLVIGTGKKITLECSQTMGHDKMYWYQQDPGMELHLIHYSYGVNSTEKGDLSSESTVSRIRTEHFPLTLESARPSHTSQYLCASSPLGRNNSPLHFGNGTRLTVT.

This clone was detected only once. The genes are TRBV25-1 and TRBJ1-3; possible D gene TRBD1, 6 bases. The CDR3 has 15 residues. Germline V gene sequence: CDR1 MGHDK, CDR2 SYGVNS. Trimming left V 3 bases short and J 2 bases short, with 11 bases between. CDR3 coding DNA: TGTGCCAGCAGTGAGCGGCGGGGGCCTGGAAACACCATATATTTT. It yields the protein CASSERRGPGNTIYF.

This chain connects TRBV24-1 to TRBJ1-5, with 8 bases matching TRBD1. The CDR3 has 14 amino acids. Germline V gene lookup returns CDR1 KGHDR and CDR2 SFDVKD. J was trimmed by 2 bases and V by 6 bases; bases with no gene match: 2. CDR3 loop: CATSPGQGNQPQHF. CDR3 DNA sequence: TGTGCCACCAGTCCGGGACAGGGCAATCAGCCCCAGCATTTT.

V and J are TRBV5-1 and TRBJ1-2; D is possibly TRBD1 (6 bases). CDR3 length: 15 residues. Trimming pared 4 bases from V and 3 bases from J, leaving 16 bases between. Germline V gene data show CDR1 as SGHRS and CDR2 as YFSETQ. CDR3 sequence (DNA): TGCGCCAGCAGCACCACGATACAGGGCCACTATGGCTACACCTTC. Its protein is CASSTTIQGHYGYTF.